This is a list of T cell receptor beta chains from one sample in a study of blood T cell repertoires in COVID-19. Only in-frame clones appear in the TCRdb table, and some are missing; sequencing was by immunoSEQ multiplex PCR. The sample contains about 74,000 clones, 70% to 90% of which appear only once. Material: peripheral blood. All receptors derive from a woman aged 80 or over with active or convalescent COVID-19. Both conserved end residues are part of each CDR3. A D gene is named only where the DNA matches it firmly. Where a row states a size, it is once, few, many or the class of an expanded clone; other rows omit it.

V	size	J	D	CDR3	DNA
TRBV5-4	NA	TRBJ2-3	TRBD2	CASSSSGTRPPDTQYF	TGTGCCAGCAGCTCTTCCGGGACTAGGCCACCAGATACGCAGTATTTT
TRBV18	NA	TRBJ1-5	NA	CASSPGQHSNQPQHF	TGTGCCAGCTCACCTGGGCAACATAGCAATCAGCCCCAGCATTTT
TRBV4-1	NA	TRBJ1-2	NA	CASSQGAGGYGYTF	TGCGCCAGCAGCCAAGGCGCTGGCGGCTATGGCTACACCTTC
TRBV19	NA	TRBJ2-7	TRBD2	CASSSRLAGGSLGEQYF	TGTGCCAGTAGTTCGCGACTAGCGGGAGGGTCCTTGGGGGAGCAGTACTTC
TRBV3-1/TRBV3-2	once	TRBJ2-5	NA	CASSLRGSETQYF	TGTGCCAGCAGCCTGCGAGGGTCAGAGACCCAGTACTTC
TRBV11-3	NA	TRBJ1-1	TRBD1	CASSHRTGEAFF	TGTGCCAGCAGCCACAGGACAGGTGAAGCTTTCTTT
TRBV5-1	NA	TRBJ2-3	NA	CASSLKATDTQYF	TGCGCCAGCAGCTTGAAAGCCACAGATACGCAGTATTTT
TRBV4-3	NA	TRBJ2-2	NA	CASSQGALVAGELFF	TGCGCCAGCAGCCAGGGGGCTCTGGTAGCCGGGGAGCTGTTTTTT
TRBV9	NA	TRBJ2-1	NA	CASSREGSSYNEQFF	TGTGCCAGCAGCCGCGAGGGCTCCTCCTACAATGAGCAGTTCTTC
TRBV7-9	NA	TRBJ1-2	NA	CASSLEWGDYGYTF	TGTGCCAGCAGCTTAGAATGGGGAGACTATGGCTACACCTTC
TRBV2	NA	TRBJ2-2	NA	CASSEWVTGKTGELFF	TGTGCCAGCAGTGAGTGGGTGACAGGAAAAACCGGGGAGCTGTTTTTT
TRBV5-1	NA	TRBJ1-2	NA	CASSAQGSNYGYTF	TGCGCCAGCAGCGCACAGGGCAGCAACTATGGCTACACCTTC
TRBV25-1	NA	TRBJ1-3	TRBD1	CASSETGGGNTIYF	TGTGCCAGCAGTGAGACAGGGGGCGGAAACACCATATATTTT
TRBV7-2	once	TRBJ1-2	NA	CASSLVGDGDGYTF	TGTGCCAGCAGCTTAGTAGGCGATGGAGATGGCTACACCTTC
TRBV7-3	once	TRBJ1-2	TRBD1	CASSLGGGVGYGYTF	TGTGCCAGCAGCTTAGGAGGGGGCGTCGGCTATGGCTACACCTTC
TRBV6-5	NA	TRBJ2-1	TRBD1	CASSYSGTDPEGEQFF	TGTGCCAGCAGTTACTCTGGGACAGACCCCGAGGGTGAGCAGTTCTTC
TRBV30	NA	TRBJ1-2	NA	CAWRLGGEANYGYTF	TGTGCCTGGAGGTTGGGGGGAGAAGCTAACTATGGCTACACCTTC
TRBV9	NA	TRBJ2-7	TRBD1	CASSPGQGNEQYF	TGTGCCAGCAGCCCCGGACAGGGGAACGAGCAGTACTTC
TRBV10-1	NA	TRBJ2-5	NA	CASSAAGQETQYF	TGCGCCAGCAGTGCCGCAGGACAAGAGACCCAGTACTTC
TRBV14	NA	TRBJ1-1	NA	CASSPGGGQAFF	TGTGCCAGCAGCCCTGGAGGAGGGCAAGCTTTCTTT
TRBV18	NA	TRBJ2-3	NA	CASSPPSGYTDTQYF	TGTGCCAGCTCACCACCTAGCGGATACACAGATACGCAGTATTTT
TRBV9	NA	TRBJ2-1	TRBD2	CASSPLSGRTNEQFF	TGTGCCAGCAGCCCCCTTAGCGGGAGGACGAATGAGCAGTTCTTC
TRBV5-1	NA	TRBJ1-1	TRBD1	CASSPGQGAQNTEAFF	TGCGCCAGCAGCCCAGGACAGGGGGCACAGAACACTGAAGCTTTCTTT
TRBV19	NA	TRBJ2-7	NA	CASSGTSFYEQYF	TGTGCCAGTAGCGGGACATCCTTCTACGAGCAGTACTTC
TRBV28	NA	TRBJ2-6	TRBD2	CASRPGRAGANVLTF	TGTGCCAGCAGGCCCGGGAGGGCTGGGGCCAACGTCCTGACTTTC
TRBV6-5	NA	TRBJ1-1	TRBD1	CASRTYGQGLTEAFF	TGTGCCAGCAGAACATATGGACAGGGATTGACTGAAGCTTTCTTT
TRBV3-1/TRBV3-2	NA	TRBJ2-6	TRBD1	CASSQGDSPRSGANVLTF	TGTGCCAGCAGCCAAGGGGACAGCCCCCGCTCTGGGGCCAACGTCCTGACTTTC
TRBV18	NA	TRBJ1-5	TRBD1	CASSPTGIEDQPQHF	TGTGCCAGCTCACCGACAGGGATCGAAGATCAGCCCCAGCATTTT
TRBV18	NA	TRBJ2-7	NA	CASSPRGVEQYF	TGTGCCAGCTCACCTCGAGGAGTCGAGCAGTACTTC
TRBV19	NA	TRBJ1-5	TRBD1	CASRAGTGTGDQPQHF	TGTGCCAGTAGAGCCGGGACAGGGACAGGAGATCAGCCCCAGCATTTT
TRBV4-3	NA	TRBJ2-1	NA	CASSHQRAYNEQFF	TGCGCCAGCAGCCACCAGCGGGCCTACAATGAGCAGTTCTTC
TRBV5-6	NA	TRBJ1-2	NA	CASSRSPNYGYTF	TGTGCCAGCAGCCGGAGCCCTAACTATGGCTACACCTTC
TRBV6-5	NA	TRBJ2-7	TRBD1	CASSYTPQGVYEQYF	TGTGCCAGCAGTTACACCCCTCAGGGGGTCTACGAGCAGTACTTC
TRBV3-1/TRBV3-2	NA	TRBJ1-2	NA	CASSAGPGLNSGGYTF	TGTGCCAGCAGCGCTGGACCGGGACTCAACTCGGGTGGCTACACCTTC
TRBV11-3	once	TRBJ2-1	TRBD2	CASSLRVAGNNEQFF	TGTGCCAGCAGCCTCCGGGTAGCGGGTAACAATGAGCAGTTCTTC
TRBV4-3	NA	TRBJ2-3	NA	CASSLQTGTDTQYF	TGCGCCAGCAGCCTCCAGACAGGCACAGATACGCAGTATTTT
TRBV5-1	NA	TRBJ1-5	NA	CASSSGPQHF	TGCGCCAGCTCCTCCGGGCCCCAGCATTTT
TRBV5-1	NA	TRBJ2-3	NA	CASSLSGNTDTQYF	TGCGCCAGCAGCTTGTCCGGGAACACAGATACGCAGTATTTT
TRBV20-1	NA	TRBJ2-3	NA	CSARRADTQYF	TGCAGTGCCCGGAGAGCAGATACGCAGTATTTT
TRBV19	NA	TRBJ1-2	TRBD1	CASSVQGANYGYTF	TGTGCCAGTAGTGTACAGGGGGCTAACTATGGCTACACCTTC
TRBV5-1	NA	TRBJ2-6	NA	CASSLWPPGPGSGANVLTF	TGCGCCAGCAGCTTGTGGCCTCCAGGCCCCGGCTCTGGGGCCAACGTCCTGACTTTC
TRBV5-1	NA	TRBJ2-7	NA	CASSLAGDPGSSYEQYF	TGCGCCAGCAGCTTGGCGGGGGACCCAGGGAGCTCCTACGAGCAGTACTTC
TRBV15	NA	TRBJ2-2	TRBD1	CATSRGGTGEGELFF	TGTGCCACCAGCAGAGGAGGGACAGGAGAGGGGGAGCTGTTTTTT
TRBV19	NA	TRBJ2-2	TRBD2	CASSTPGLAGGMNTGELFF	TGTGCCAGTAGTACGCCGGGACTAGCGGGAGGGATGAACACCGGGGAGCTGTTTTTT
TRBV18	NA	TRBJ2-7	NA	CASSPSSQGIEQYF	TGTGCCAGCTCACCCTCCTCTCAGGGAATCGAGCAGTACTTC
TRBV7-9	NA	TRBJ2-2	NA	CASSSLTATGELFF	TGTGCCAGCAGCTCGTTGACAGCTACCGGGGAGCTGTTTTTT
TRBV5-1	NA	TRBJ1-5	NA	CASSLGGGNQPQHF	TGCGCCAGCAGCTTGGGGGGAGGCAATCAGCCCCAGCATTTT
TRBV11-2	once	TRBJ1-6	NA	CASSVRVSHSPLHF	TGTGCCAGCAGCGTCAGGGTCTCGCATTCACCCCTCCACTTT
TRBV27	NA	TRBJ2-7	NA	CASSLSRRGTYEQYF	TGTGCCAGCAGTCTCTCCCGGCGGGGAACATACGAGCAGTACTTC
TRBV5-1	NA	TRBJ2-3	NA	CASSFWGTTGTDTQYF	TGCGCCAGCAGCTTTTGGGGGACAACTGGCACAGATACGCAGTATTTT
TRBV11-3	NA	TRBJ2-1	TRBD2	CASSRRLAGGAYNEQFF	TGTGCCAGCAGCCGACGACTAGCGGGGGGTGCCTACAATGAGCAGTTCTTC
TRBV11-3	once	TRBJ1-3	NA	CASSLDSSSGNTIYF	TGTGCCAGCAGCTTGGACAGCAGCTCTGGAAACACCATATATTTT
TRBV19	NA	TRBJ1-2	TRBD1	CASSISTGGRNGYTF	TGTGCCAGTAGTATATCGACAGGGGGGCGGAATGGCTACACCTTC
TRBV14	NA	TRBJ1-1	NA	CASSQVAGHSEAFF	TGTGCCAGCAGCCAAGTGGCAGGGCACTCTGAAGCTTTCTTT
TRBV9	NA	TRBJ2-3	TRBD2	CASSASPPGAGGIDTQYF	TGTGCCAGCAGCGCATCCCCTCCAGGCGCGGGGGGCATAGATACGCAGTATTTT
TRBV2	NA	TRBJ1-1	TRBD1	CASSEGQGATEAFF	TGTGCCAGCAGTGAAGGACAGGGCGCCACTGAAGCTTTCTTT
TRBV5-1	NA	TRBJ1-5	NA	CASSLAVDQPQHF	TGCGCCAGCAGCTTGGCCGTTGATCAGCCCCAGCATTTT
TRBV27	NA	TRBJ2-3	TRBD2	CASHDSGRAGDTQYF	TGTGCCAGCCACGATAGCGGGAGGGCCGGAGATACGCAGTATTTT
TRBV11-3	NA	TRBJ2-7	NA	CASSLSPGLPEQYF	TGTGCCAGCAGCTTAAGCCCCGGACTCCCCGAGCAGTACTTC
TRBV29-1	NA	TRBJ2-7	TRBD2	CSVESSGSRGEQYF	TGCAGCGTTGAGTCTAGCGGGTCCAGGGGCGAGCAGTACTTC